The next 29 T cell receptor beta chains were all read from a single sample in a study of blood T cell repertoires in COVID-19. The repertoire was sequenced with immunoSEQ multiplex PCR; TCRdb's copy has only in-frame clones and lacks some. The table shows about 230,000 clones, with about 91% occurring only once. The sequencing sample was made of PBMCs or T cells enriched from blood (not recorded which). The receptors derive from a woman aged 35 to 49 with acute COVID-19.

This chain uses TRBV7-2 with TRBJ1-1; D is perhaps TRBD1 (5 bases). The germline V and J ends were trimmed by 3 bases and 3 bases, with 11 bases remaining between them. This CDR3 region has 14 residues. Germline CDR1 SGHTA, CDR2 FQGNSA. In DNA, the CDR3 is TGTGCCAGCAGCTTCACCGGACACTACACTGAAGCTTTCTTT. The encoded protein is CASSFTGHYTEAFF.

J is TRBJ1-2 and V is TRBV27; TRBD1 matches 8 bases. This CDR3 has 13 residues. The V gene end was trimmed by 5 bases and the J gene end by 4 bases; junction bases not matched to a gene: 3. CDR1 is MNHEY, CDR2 SMNVEV, per germline (reference sequence). The CDR3 nucleotides are TGTGCCAGCAGTCAAGACAGGGGCTATGGCTACACCTTC. Its protein product is CASSQDRGYGYTF.

The chain links TRBV11-2 to TRBJ2-1, with TRBD2 matching 11 bases. The CDR3 has 15 residues. Trimming cost V 1 base and J 8 bases; bases outside gene matches: 4. CDR1 and CDR2 from the germline V gene are SGHAT and FQNNGV. The CDR3 nucleotides read TGTGCCAGCAGCTTAGGACTAGCGGGGACCGATGAGCAGTTCTTC. This sequence encodes CASSLGLAGTDEQFF.

The chain links TRBV2 to TRBJ2-7; D is uncertain. This CDR3 has 10 residues. Deletions cut 5 bases from V and 12 bases from J, with 11 bases between. Germline lookup yields CDR1 SNHLY and CDR2 FYNNEI. The CDR3 bases are TGTGCCAGCAGTAACATGCAGCGGTACGTC. This gives the protein CASSNMQRYV.

The gene calls are TRBV19 and TRBJ2-3; a possible D gene is TRBD2 (5 bases). CDR1 is LNHDA and CDR2 is SQIVND in the germline V gene (reference sequence). Trimming shortened V by 1 base and J by 0 bases, and 11 bases separated the two germline ends. The CDR3 has 16 amino acids. CDR3 sequence (DNA): TGTGCCAGTAGTATAGGACTAATCAGGAGCACAGATACGCAGTATTTT. As protein: CASSIGLIRSTDTQYF. The full variable domain, in which reference TRBV19 and TRBJ2-3 provide the parts outside the CDR3, is DGGITQSPKYLFRKEGQNVTLSCEQNLNHDAMYWYRQDPGQGLRLIYYSQIVNDFQKGDIAEGYSVSREKKESFPLTVTSAQKNPTAFYLCASSIGLIRSTDTQYFGPGTRLTVL.

The rearrangement uses TRBV5-8 and TRBJ1-2, with a weak D call TRBD1 (5 bases). Germline lookup yields CDR1 SGHTS and CDR2 YDEGEE. The V gene lost 0 bases and the J gene lost 5 bases, with 20 bases spanning the gap. The CDR3 is 17 amino acids. CDR3 nucleotides: TGTGCCAGCAGCTTGGAGCCGGCCAGGGAGGATTGGTATGGCTACACCTTC. Translating it yields CASSLEPAREDWYGYTF.

This clone was counted only a few times. The J gene is TRBJ1-6, the V gene TRBV7-8, with 7 bases aligning to TRBD1. In germline, CDR1 is SGHVS, CDR2 FQNEAQ. The CDR3 consists of 18 residues. The J segment lost 6 bases and the V segment lost 5 bases, leaving 16 bases of the junction unmatched. The DNA of the CDR3 is TGTGCCAGCAGCCCCCGGGACAGTTTCAACAACTTTAATTCACCCCTCCACTTT. It specifies CASSPRDSFNNFNSPLHF.

The chain uses TRBV27 and TRBJ2-3; the D is unclear. Germline V lookup: CDR1 MNHEY, CDR2 SMNVEV (reference sequence). Trimming shortened V by 2 bases and J by 0 bases, and 21 bases separated the two germline ends. CDR3 length: 19 amino acids. CDR3 loop: CASSLRPLPQKPSTDTQYF. The CDR3 DNA reads as TGTGCCAGCAGTTTAAGGCCCCTCCCACAGAAACCCAGCACAGATACGCAGTATTTT.

This chain links TRBV11-3 with TRBJ2-5; 7 bases fit TRBD1. In germline, CDR1 is SGHNT, CDR2 YENEEA. This CDR3 spans 16 amino acids. V trimming: 1 base; J trimming: 2 bases; junction bases outside the gene matches: 7. The CDR3 coding sequence is TGTGCCAGCAGCTTAGCGACAGGGACACCGCAAGAGACCCAGTACTTC. This translates into CASSLATGTPQETQYF.

V gene TRBV7-7 combines with J gene TRBJ2-7, with a weak D call TRBD2 (7 bases). Per the germline V gene, CDR1 is SSHAT and CDR2 is FNYEAQ (reference sequence). The CDR3 covers 17 residues. The CDR3 DNA is TGTGCTAGCAGCTTAGGGGGGGTAGGGAGCGGTGACTACGAGCAGTACGTC. Translation: CASSLGGVGSGDYEQYV.

This rearrangement joins TRBV15 to TRBJ1-3; D gene unclear. From germline, CDR1 is LNHNV and CDR2 YYDKDF (reference sequence). The CDR3 has 15 residues. Deletions cut 1 base from V and 4 bases from J, with 11 bases between. The CDR3 DNA is TGTGCCACCAGCAGAGGCCTATCGGGAGGAAACACCATATATTTT. Its protein product is CATSRGLSGGNTIYF.

The chain employs TRBV5-4 and TRBJ2-7; TRBD1 aligns across 7 bases. The CDR3 runs to 16 residues. CDR1 is SGHNT, CDR2 YYREEE, per germline (reference sequence). V was pared by 0 bases and J by 0 bases, with 6 bases of the junction left unmatched. CDR3 region: CASSLAASGGSYEQYF. The DNA for the CDR3 is TGTGCCAGCAGCTTGGCAGCGTCAGGGGGCTCCTACGAGCAGTACTTC. Drawing the rest from reference TRBV5-4 and TRBJ2-7, the complete variable domain is ETGVTQSPTHLIKTRGQQVTLRCSSQSGHNTVSWYQQALGQGPQFIFQYYREEENGRGNFPPRFSGLQFPNYSSELNVNALELDDSALYLCASSLAASGGSYEQYFGPGTRLTVT.

This chain connects TRBV7-8 to TRBJ1-4; 10 bases map to TRBD1. V lost 5 bases to trimming and J lost 8 bases; unmatched junction nucleotides: 5. Germline lookup yields CDR1 SGHVS and CDR2 FQNEAQ. The CDR3 loop spans 14 amino acids. CDR3 in DNA: TGTGCCAGCAGCCCGGGACAGGGGTTCGAAAAACTGTTTTTT. This translates into CASSPGQGFEKLFF.

This clone was seen a handful of times. The chain carries TRBV7-6 and TRBJ2-7; possibly TRBD1 for D (6 bases). Per germline, CDR1 SGHVS and CDR2 FNYEAQ. V shed 4 bases and J shed 1 base, with 14 bases lying between them. This CDR3 region has 15 residues. This CDR3 is CASSSQGGKSYEQYF. DNA of the CDR3: TGTGCCAGCAGCTCACAGGGTGGGAAATCCTACGAGCAGTACTTC.

The chain joins TRBV7-2 to TRBJ2-1, with TRBD1 as a possible D gene (7 bases). V shed 5 bases and J shed 3 bases, with 14 bases lying between them. CDR3 size: 15 residues. Germline V CDR1 and CDR2: SGHTA, FQGNSA. The CDR3 bases are TGTGCCAGCAGCCCACCAGGGGGGAGCTACAATGAGCAGTTCTTC. Translation: CASSPPGGSYNEQFF.

The chain combines TRBV14 with TRBJ2-3; tentatively, D is TRBD2 (6 bases). V was cut by 4 bases and J by 0 bases, with 17 bases left in between. The CDR3 length is 17 residues. Germline V gene data show CDR1 as SGHDN and CDR2 as FVKESK. CDR3: CASSPGRGLTSTDTQYF. The CDR3 nucleotides read TGTGCCAGCAGCCCCGGCCGTGGACTAACTAGCACAGATACGCAGTATTTT.

V usage is TRBV6-1 and J usage is TRBJ2-1; 10 nucleotides line up with TRBD2. The CDR3 length is 17 residues. Germline V gives CDR1 MNHNS, CDR2 SASEGT. V was pared by 2 bases and J by 3 bases, with 7 bases of the junction left unmatched. CDR3 amino acids: CASSERLAGALYNEQFF. As DNA, the CDR3 is TGTGCCAGCAGTGAAAGGCTAGCGGGAGCCCTCTACAATGAGCAGTTCTTC.

The genes are TRBV4-2 and TRBJ2-1; the match to TRBD2 covers 7 bases. J gave up 8 bases and V 1 base, and 8 bases lay outside the gene matches. The CDR3 runs 15 residues. Germline assignment: CDR1 LGHNA and CDR2 YNFKEQ. The DNA of the CDR3 is TGTGCCAGCAGCCAAGGGAGGCGGGGAGGGGATGAGCAGTTCTTC. Translation gives CASSQGRRGGDEQFF.

The chain recombines TRBV7-9 with TRBJ2-1; D is perhaps TRBD2 (5 bases). The CDR3 extends over 11 amino acids. Per germline, CDR1 SEHNR and CDR2 FQNEAQ (reference sequence). Trimming stripped 4 bases from V and 8 bases from J, with 6 bases between. CDR3 residues: CASSWTYEQFF. The CDR3 region has the DNA TGTGCCAGCAGCTGGACTTATGAGCAGTTCTTC.

The chain recombines TRBV29-1 with TRBJ2-3, with D possibly TRBD1 on 7 matching bases. The CDR3 is made up of 14 amino acids. The germline gives CDR1 SQVTM, CDR2 ANQGSEA. V lost 1 base, J lost 4 bases, and 12 bases lay in between. In nucleotides, the CDR3 is TGCAGCGTTGAAGGAGGCAGGGGGGCAGATACGCAGTATTTT. This encodes CSVEGGRGADTQYF.

A single count supports this clone. This chain joins TRBV19 and TRBJ1-2; 12 bases align to TRBD1. The V gene end was trimmed by 7 bases and the J gene end by 5 bases; junction bases not matched to a gene: 11. This CDR3 has 16 residues. The germline V gene has CDR1 LNHDA and CDR2 SQIVND (reference sequence). DNA of the CDR3: TGTGCCAGTAACGACCGGGACAGGGGGCTCCTTTATGGCTACACCTTC. Its protein product is CASNDRDRGLLYGYTF.

This sequence joins TRBV24-1 and TRBJ1-5; 10 bases map to TRBD1. From germline, CDR1 is KGHDR and CDR2 SFDVKD. This CDR3 is built from 16 residues. The V gene end was trimmed by 2 bases and the J gene end by 6 bases; junction bases not matched to a gene: 6. The CDR3 coding sequence is TGTGCCACCAGTGATTCTAGGACAGGGGGTGCTCAGCCCCAGCATTTT. As protein: CATSDSRTGGAQPQHF.

The J gene is TRBJ1-5, the V gene TRBV12-3 or TRBV12-4, with 8 bases identical to TRBD1. V lost 5 bases and J lost 6; bases outside the gene matches: 0. The CDR3 consists of 12 residues. CDR3 nucleotide sequence: TGTGCCAGCAGTGGACAGGGTCAGCCCCAGCATTTT. This gives the protein CASSGQGQPQHF.

J is TRBJ1-1 and V is TRBV29-1, with D unclear. Per germline, CDR1 SQVTM and CDR2 ANQGSEA. The ends were cut back, 7 bases at V and 1 base at J, with 7 bases in the middle. The length of the CDR3 is 11 residues. CDR3 in DNA: TGCAGCGCCTCCGGGAACACTGAAGCTTTCTTT. Translating it yields CSASGNTEAFF.

The chain combines TRBV12-3 or TRBV12-4 with TRBJ1-1; unclear D gene. Trimming pared 3 bases from V and 8 bases from J, leaving 13 bases between. This CDR3 spans 13 amino acids. Written as DNA, the CDR3 is TGTGCCAGCAGTTTGGCCCCCCGGGGAGAAGCTTTCTTT. This codes for CASSLAPRGEAFF.

V and J are TRBV9 and TRBJ1-6, with 8 bases fitting TRBD1. The CDR3 has 16 residues. Germline V gene sequence: CDR1 SGDLS, CDR2 YYNGEE. V was clipped by 2 bases and J by 10 bases; unmatched bases: 11. CDR3 nucleotide sequence: TGTGCCAGCAGCGTCGAGGGACAGGAGGTAGGATCACCCCTCCACTTT. This codes for CASSVEGQEVGSPLHF.

The chain joins TRBV21-1 to TRBJ2-1; TRBD2, the D gene given by the table, was not confirmed from the DNA. TRBV21-1 represents a pseudogene. The CDR3 is 17 amino acids. CDR3 bases: TGTGCCAGCAGCACCCACAGGGGACTAGCCACTTACAATGAGCAGTTCTTC. This encodes CASSTHRGLATYNEQFF.

The chain recombines TRBV5-1 with TRBJ2-2; 10 positions agree with TRBD1. The CDR3 has 15 amino acids. The V segment lost 4 bases and the J segment 5 bases; nucleotides outside the gene matches: 5. CDR1 and CDR2 (germline): SGHRS, YFSETQ. The CDR3, as DNA: TGCGCCAGCAGCCAGCCGGGACAGGGGACCGGGGAGCTGTTTTTT. This encodes CASSQPGQGTGELFF.

J is TRBJ1-3 and V is TRBV19; possibly TRBD1 for D (6 bases). The germline V gene has CDR1 LNHDA and CDR2 SQIVND (reference sequence). CDR3 size: 14 residues. V dropped 3 bases and J dropped 4 bases, with 10 bases sitting between them. The CDR3 spells CASSITGLGNTIYF. CDR3 sequence (DNA): TGTGCCAGTAGTATCACAGGGCTCGGAAACACCATATATTTT.